The 5 T cell receptor beta chains given below trace back to one sample, sequenced in a study of T cell responses to AZD1222 COVID-19 vaccine (dated by TCRdb to the early 2020s). The sample's time point label, decoded: about 28 days (+/-7) after the second vaccine dose. Receptor libraries were prepared by the immunoSEQ multiplex PCR assay. TCRdb stores this immuneACCESS table with in-frame sequences only. Part of the clones is absent; in the studies checked, under half of the shortfall reflects unresolved V genes, and no reason is known for the rest. Across this sample there are about 94,000 clones, with 85% seen only once. Of the sample, roughly 4.3% is held by the ten largest clones. The sample here was peripheral blood, taken 28 days after the second AZD1222 dose. Source of these receptors: an adult who received the AZD1222 COVID-19 vaccine.

This clone has only a few counts. This chain connects TRBV4-2 to TRBJ2-6; TRBD1 aligns across 9 bases. J lost 1 base, V lost 1 base, and 5 bases had no gene match. Germline V lookup: CDR1 LGHNA, CDR2 YNFKEQ. The CDR3 contains 18 residues. Written as DNA, the CDR3 is TGTGCCAGCAGCCAAGGGACAGGGGCCGGGTCTGGGGCCAACGTCCTGACTTTC. Translating it yields CASSQGTGAGSGANVLTF.

V is TRBV5-1 and J is TRBJ2-3; D gene ambiguous. Per the germline V gene, CDR1 is SGHRS and CDR2 is YFSETQ. The CDR3 is 12 residues long. V lost 1 base to trimming and J lost 4 bases, with 4 bases between them. The CDR3 reads CASSLSADTQYF. The CDR3, as DNA: TGCGCCAGCAGCTTGTCGGCAGATACGCAGTATTTT.

The chain recombines TRBV9 with TRBJ2-5; 7 nucleotides agree with TRBD2. The junction had 4 bases not matched to a gene; V was cut back by 0 bases and J by 2 bases. Germline V gene data show CDR1 as SGDLS and CDR2 as YYNGEE. The CDR3 loop spans 15 amino acids. This CDR3 reads CASSVVAGGQETQYF. The CDR3 coding sequence is TGTGCCAGCAGCGTAGTAGCCGGGGGGCAAGAGACCCAGTACTTC.

The V call is TRBV19, the J call TRBJ1-5, with D unclear. The length of the CDR3 is 13 residues. V was trimmed by 7 bases and J by 0 bases, leaving 7 bases between them. Per germline, CDR1 LNHDA and CDR2 SQIVND (reference sequence). The CDR3 bases are TGTGCCAGTAAAGGGAATAGCAATCAGCCCCAGCATTTT. It codes for CASKGNSNQPQHF.

The rearrangement uses TRBV4-1 and TRBJ2-7; 9 nucleotides match TRBD1. Germline CDR1 MGHRA, CDR2 YSYEKL. The V segment lost 0 bases and the J segment 6 bases; nucleotides outside the gene matches: 6. The CDR3 spans 15 residues. The CDR3 nucleotides read TGCGCCAGCAGCCAAGAGGGGACAGGGATGGGCGAGCAGTACTTC. It translates to CASSQEGTGMGEQYF.